A single sample gave rise to the 25 T cell receptor beta chains below, sequenced in a study of cytomegalovirus exposure and HLA in healthy donors. This PCR relied on a set of 60 Vbeta primers and 13 Jbeta primers. Assay: immunoSEQ multiplex PCR; the TCRdb copy retains only in-frame clones and omits some. Its listing shows just over 200,000 clones. The sample taken for sequencing was PBMCs. All receptors come from a girl aged 2-10 years in good health and CMV-seropositive.

The rearrangement links TRBV7-7 to TRBJ2-1; 13 positions match TRBD2. Germline CDR1 SSHAT, CDR2 FNYEAQ (reference sequence). Trimming took 5 bases from V and 0 from J; bases not matched to a gene: 4. This CDR3 contains 17 residues. CDR3 amino acids: CASSLGTSGVSYNEQFF. The CDR3 coding sequence is TGTGCCAGCAGCCTAGGGACTAGCGGGGTCTCCTACAATGAGCAGTTCTTC.

This chain connects TRBV7-2 to TRBJ2-7; 7 nucleotides align to TRBD2. In germline, CDR1 is SGHTA, CDR2 FQGNSA. This CDR3 is built from 15 residues. V gave up 1 base and J gave up 5 bases; unmatched junction bases: 8. CDR3 loop: CASSLVGGRTNEQYF. CDR3 DNA sequence: TGTGCCAGCAGCTTAGTCGGGGGGAGGACCAACGAGCAGTACTTC.

The chain joins TRBV19 to TRBJ2-5; 8 nucleotides agree with TRBD1. With 7 bases clipped from V and 5 bases from J, the junction kept 3 bases outside the gene matches. CDR1 and CDR2 from the germline V gene are LNHDA and SQIVND (reference sequence). The CDR3 has 12 residues. CDR3 DNA sequence: TGTGCCAGTAATGACAGGGGCGAGACCCAGTACTTC. As protein: CASNDRGETQYF.

The CDR3 sequence is CASSSPLSNIPYNEQFF. DNA of the CDR3: TGCGCCAGCAGCTCCCCCCTGTCAAACATCCCCTACAATGAGCAGTTCTTC. This chain connects TRBV5-1 to TRBJ2-1; D unresolved. Germline-derived CDR1 and CDR2 are SGHRS and YFSETQ. V was clipped by 3 bases and J by 2 bases, with 18 bases between them. This CDR3 contains 17 residues.

The chain links TRBV10-3 to TRBJ2-7; possibly TRBD2 for D (6 bases). The CDR3 is made up of 15 amino acids. CDR1 and CDR2 from the germline V gene are ENHRY and SYGVKD. V was clipped by 0 bases and J by 5 bases, with 14 bases between them. The DNA of the CDR3 is TGTGCCATCAGTGAGTCTCGTGGGAGGATGAACGAGCAGTACTTC. Its protein is CAISESRGRMNEQYF.

The chain employs TRBV19 and TRBJ2-7, with D perhaps TRBD1 (6 bases). The CDR3 spans 13 residues. V was pared by 3 bases and J by 5 bases, with 11 bases between. From germline, CDR1 is LNHDA and CDR2 SQIVND (reference sequence). CDR3 in DNA: TGTGCCAGTAGTATTCCCCCAGGGGACGAGCAGTACTTC. Translating gives CASSIPPGDEQYF.

The V and J genes are TRBV5-1 and TRBJ2-5, with 12 nucleotides matching TRBD2. CDR3 length: 18 residues. V was clipped by 2 bases and J by 0 bases; unmatched bases: 8. In germline, CDR1 is SGHRS, CDR2 YFSETQ. The CDR3 here is CASSLTSGRNWYQETQYF. Here the CDR3 DNA reads TGCGCCAGCAGCTTAACTAGCGGGAGGAACTGGTACCAAGAGACCCAGTACTTC.

This CDR3 is CASSAPGEETQYF. CDR3 sequence (DNA): TGTGCCAGCAGCGCCCCAGGGGAAGAGACCCAGTACTTC. The rearrangement uses TRBV11-2 and TRBJ2-5; TRBD1 might be the D (6 bases). This CDR3 spans 13 amino acids. The ends were cut back, 5 bases at V and 3 bases at J, with 10 bases in the middle. Per the germline V gene, CDR1 is SGHAT and CDR2 is FQNNGV.

This sequence joins TRBV28 and TRBJ1-5; perhaps TRBD1 as D (6 bases). CDR1 is MDHEN, CDR2 SYDVKM, per germline. Trimming left V 8 bases short and J 3 bases short, with 20 bases between. The CDR3 length is 16 residues. CDR3 sequence (DNA): TGTGCCAGCGAGGTCCCAGGGGTTTACACCAATCAGCCCCAGCATTTT. It codes for CASEVPGVYTNQPQHF. Supplemented by reference TRBV28 and TRBJ1-5, the full variable domain reads DVKVTQSSRYLVKRTGEKVFLECVQDMDHENMFWYRQDPGLGLRLIYFSYDVKMKEKGDIPEGYSVSREKKERFSLILESASTNQTSMYLCASEVPGVYTNQPQHFGDGTRLSIL.

V usage is TRBV6-1 and J usage is TRBJ2-1, with 9 positions matching TRBD2. The V and J ends lost 6 bases and 12 bases, in that order; junction bases with no gene match: 12. The germline CDR1 and CDR2 sequences are MNHNS and SASEGT. The length of the CDR3 is 14 residues. The CDR3 region has the DNA TGTGCCAGCAGGGAGGCACTAGCGGGTGGAAGGCAGTTCTTC. This encodes CASREALAGGRQFF.

The chain combines TRBV15 with TRBJ2-3, with 8 bases identical to TRBD2. CDR1 and CDR2 (germline): LNHNV, YYDKDF (reference sequence). The CDR3 totals 18 residues. Trimming took 5 bases from V and 1 from J; bases not matched to a gene: 14. This CDR3 reads CATSGPQYAGGGTDTQYF. The CDR3 bases are TGTGCCACCAGCGGGCCCCAGTATGCGGGGGGAGGCACAGATACGCAGTATTTT.

This chain's CDR3 is CASSVGQGGNNEQFF. The DNA for the CDR3 is TGTGCCAGCAGCGTAGGTCAGGGCGGAAACAATGAGCAGTTCTTC. The chain carries TRBV9 and TRBJ2-1, with D possibly matching TRBD1 (5 bases). CDR1 is SGDLS, CDR2 YYNGEE, per germline. The CDR3 is 15 amino acids. V gave up 0 bases and J gave up 5 bases, with 12 bases separating them. The full variable domain, completed using reference TRBV9 and TRBJ2-1, is DSGVTQTPKHLITATGQRVTLRCSPRSGDLSVYWYQQSLDQGLQFLIQYYNGEERAKGNILERFSAQQFPDLHSELNLSSLELGDSALYFCASSVGQGGNNEQFFGPGTRLTVL.

The genes are TRBV21-1 and TRBJ2-4; no check of the table's D call, TRBD1, against the DNA was made. TRBV21-1 is an annotated pseudogene. The CDR3 runs to 20 residues. The CDR3 DNA reads TGTGCCAGCAGCAAAGGGTATATAAAAACAGGGGGAAGGTCCGAAAACATTCAGTACTTC. Protein product: CASSKGYIKTGGRSENIQYF.

This chain uses TRBV2 with TRBJ2-1, with 7 bases fitting TRBD1. From germline, CDR1 is SNHLY and CDR2 FYNNEI. The length of the CDR3 is 12 residues. J lost 12 bases, V lost 3 bases, and 5 bases had no gene match. This chain's CDR3 is CASSDGDRGQFF. DNA of the CDR3: TGTGCCAGCAGTGATGGGGACAGAGGGCAGTTCTTC.

This rearrangement joins TRBV28 to TRBJ2-7, with 10 bases that match TRBD2. Germline V gene data show CDR1 as MDHEN and CDR2 as SYDVKM. J lost 0 bases, V lost 5 bases, and 10 bases had no gene match. The CDR3 runs to 17 residues. Here the CDR3 reads CASSPIPSGRASYEQYF. The CDR3 coding sequence is TGTGCCAGCAGTCCGATCCCCAGCGGGAGGGCCTCCTACGAGCAGTACTTC.

The rearrangement uses TRBV4-1 and TRBJ1-2; D not resolved. The CDR3 sequence is 15 residues long. Germline V gene data show CDR1 as MGHRA and CDR2 as YSYEKL. Between the trimmed V and J ends, which lost 2 bases and 0 bases, there was a span of 10 bases. Here the CDR3 DNA reads TGCGCCAGCAGCCAACCCGACACCTCTAACTATGGCTACACCTTC. Protein: CASSQPDTSNYGYTF.

The chain is built from TRBV25-1 and TRBJ2-7; possibly TRBD2 for D (5 bases). CDR3 length equals 15 residues. Trimming took 5 bases from V and 0 from J, leaving 14 bases between them. Germline CDR1 reads MGHDK; CDR2 reads SYGVNS. The CDR3 DNA sequence: TGTGCCAGCAGTAGGCGGGCTTCAAGCTCCTACGAGCAGTACTTC. Translated, it gives CASSRRASSSYEQYF.

V and J are TRBV5-4 and TRBJ1-4, with D unresolved. Per germline, CDR1 SGHNT and CDR2 YYREEE (reference sequence). V was clipped by 5 bases and J by 2 bases, with 19 bases between them. CDR3 length equals 17 residues. The CDR3 reads CASRRGPGAVTNEKLFF. In DNA form, the CDR3 reads TGTGCCAGCAGACGAGGCCCGGGAGCGGTCACTAATGAAAAACTGTTTTTT.

The chain recombines TRBV10-3 with TRBJ2-3; maybe TRBD1 (6 bases). CDR1 and CDR2 from the germline V gene are ENHRY and SYGVKD. This CDR3 region has 16 residues. Trimming removed 2 bases at V and 2 bases at J, with 14 bases between. The CDR3 DNA sequence: TGTGCCATCAGTGAGCAGAGAGGACAGATCACAGATACGCAGTATTTT. Amino acids: CAISEQRGQITDTQYF.

V is TRBV15 and J is TRBJ2-5, with D unresolved. The CDR3 loop spans 15 amino acids. The V gene's germline CDR1 is LNHNV and CDR2 YYDKDF (reference sequence). V lost 1 base and J 5 bases, leaving 14 bases between the germline ends. CDR3 coding DNA: TGTGCCACCAGCAGAGGCCTACCCCGAGAGGAGACCCAGTACTTC. Translated, it gives CATSRGLPREETQYF.

The J gene is TRBJ2-5, the V gene TRBV29-1, with 7 bases identical to TRBD2. Germline V gene sequence: CDR1 SQVTM, CDR2 ANQGSEA. This CDR3 spans 13 amino acids. J lost 11 bases, V lost 7 bases, and 16 bases had no gene match. The CDR3 is CSAAAGSVGEQYF. The DNA for the CDR3 is TGCAGCGCAGCAGCGGGAAGCGTCGGGGAGCAGTACTTC.

The rearrangement joins TRBV27 to TRBJ1-2; a possible D gene is TRBD1 (5 bases). The CDR3 extends over 13 amino acids. V was trimmed by 2 bases and J by 8 bases, leaving 12 bases between them. Germline assignment: CDR1 MNHEY and CDR2 SMNVEV (reference sequence). The CDR3 DNA reads TGTGCCAGCAGTTTACTGGGGGGAGGAGGCTACACCTTC. Its translation is CASSLLGGGGYTF.

The rearrangement joins TRBV7-6 to TRBJ2-7, with D unclear. Trimming took off 1 base at V and 2 bases at J, with 24 bases between the two ends. The CDR3 is 19 residues long. Germline V lookup: CDR1 SGHVS, CDR2 FNYEAQ. CDR3 DNA: TGTGCCAGCAGCTTAGGAACTTCACTTCAGGTTTCATCCGCCTACGAGCAGTACTTC. Protein: CASSLGTSLQVSSAYEQYF.

The chain joins TRBV28 to TRBJ2-1; TRBD2 aligns across 14 bases. V shed 8 bases and J 9 bases; nucleotides not matched to a gene: 6. CDR3 length: 14 residues. Per germline, CDR1 MDHEN and CDR2 SYDVKM. The CDR3 DNA is TGTGCCAGCCAGACTAGCGGGAGGGGAGGTGAGCAGTTCTTC. This encodes CASQTSGRGGEQFF.

The rearrangement uses TRBV7-2 and TRBJ2-3; 9 bases fit TRBD1. Trimming at V came to 8 bases and at J to 1 base, leaving 7 bases not matched to a gene. The CDR3 covers 15 residues. Germline assignment: CDR1 SGHTA and CDR2 FQGNSA. The CDR3 protein is CASRPRTGGTDTQYF. CDR3 coding DNA: TGTGCCAGCCGCCCCCGGACAGGGGGCACAGATACGCAGTATTTT.